This T cell receptor (beta chain) was observed in a study of human CD4 T cells and Enterobacteriaceae (TCRdb year 2020). Paper-wide results and their limitations: The only basis for inferring the reactivity of ex vivo clonotypes was matching nucleotide sequences to CFSE-low cultures from the same donors. In ex vivo samples, clonotypes with broad cross-reactivity seemed more expanded than specific clonotypes, as 11 of 19 and about 65% of the roughly 34 fell within the top 5%.

Memory CD4+ T cells, defined as all CD4+ cells other than CD45RA+CCR7+CD95- naive cells, were FACS-sorted on a FACSAria III to a purity of over 95%. Blood from healthy donors was obtained from blood donation centers in Switzerland. Positive selection with CD4 and CD14 magnetic microbeads was used to enrich total CD4+ T cells and monocytes. CD8+, CD14+, CD16+, CD56+, CD19+ and CD25-bright cells were excluded prior to sorting. In a couple of blood donors, total memory CD4+ T cells were sequenced directly ex vivo to assess in vivo expansion of bacteria-reactive clonotypes. Peripheral blood mononuclear cells were isolated from donor blood using Ficoll-Paque Plus. Trimming removed 4 bases from V and 7 bases from J, leaving 13 bases between the germline ends. CDR1 and CDR2, per the germline V gene (reference sequence), are MNHEY and SMNVEV. The CDR3 sequence holds 13 residues, the cysteine and phenylalanine included. Only the CDR3 portion is preserved as DNA: 39 bases, with reading frame beginning at the first base.

Deep-level sequencing was performed on ex vivo total memory CD4+ samples, with a detection sensitivity of one cell in 200,000. The QIAamp DNA Micro Kit was used to extract genomic DNA from cell pellets, and spectrophotometry was used to check the quantity and purity of the genomic DNA. TCR Vbeta CDR3 regions were amplified with the immunoSEQ multiplex PCR assay. Sequencing of amplicons was performed on the Illumina HiSeq platform. The retrieved sequences were 87 nucleotides in length and included the CDR3 region. The authors' analysis ran thus. A clonotype was defined as a unique productive TCR Vbeta nucleotide sequence, quantified by productive template frequency from ImmunoSEQ Analyzer V3.0. Expanded clonotypes were defined by a threshold at the top 5th percentile of each frequency-ranked repertoire. Repertoire overlap was computed as Chao-Jaccard with the R package fossil and visualized by nonmetric multidimensional scaling with the R package MASS. Held by TCRdb, this immuneACCESS table contains in-frame sequences only and omits some clones. Under half of the omission traces to an unresolved V gene where checked; the cause of the rest is unknown. The V and J calls and clone size come from that table; D and trimming were worked out from the DNA. The sample table records around 26,000 clones; more than 80% of these occur just once. The ten largest clones capture around 0.88% of the sample.

On this clone itself: Its antigen is currently not known. Base qualities are not recorded, but no much larger clone differs from it by a single base.

This clonotype was sampled from a human donor in good health. The sample taken for sequencing was memory CD4+ T cells from blood. According to the study, the label for this sample's cell subset or site signals: total memory CD4 T cells sorted directly ex vivo, unstimulated. The chain was built from TRBV27 and TRBJ1-1, and TRBD1 may be the D gene, going by 5 matching bases. The sequenced DNA: TGTGCCAGCAGTTATGGAGGGGCCGATGAAGCTTTCTTT. It codes for CASSYGGADEAFF.